This record looks at one T cell receptor (beta chain) sequence and its context. Antigen: not known. A read error is likely, as this CDR3 ends without the conserved phenylalanine or tryptophan. This record belongs to a study of identical twins. Points from the study as a whole: Monozygotic twin pairs showed more out-of-frame TCR alpha sharing than models estimated. Excess low generation probability was seen in twin-shared out-of-frame alpha sequences. The abundant beta clonotypes from cord blood had fewer insertions, and memory repertoires had none of this.

The germline CDR1 and CDR2 sequences are MNHNS and SASEGT. This CDR3 contains 13 residues. Deletions cut 4 bases from V and 3 bases from J, with 10 bases between. A universal primer site was incorporated via template switching, and the cDNA contained unique molecular identifiers. TCRdb passed the 5' RACE reads through MiXCR, listing each CDR3 protein once. The sample holds about 890,000 distinct CDR3 sequences, roughly an eighth seen once. In addition, the sample was reused for a study of yellow fever vaccine responses in identical twins.

This TCR came from a woman between 18 and 29 years old in good health. Specimen: PBMCs. The V gene is TRBV6-1, the J gene TRBJ2-7; maybe TRBD2 (6 bases). This chain's CDR3 is CASSGWTNYEQYI. The CDR3 DNA is TGTGCCAGCAGTGGTTGGACTAACTACGAGCAGTACATC.